A selection of T cell receptor beta chains follows, all from one sample in a study of regulatory T cells in long-lasting Graves disease. TCRdb fed the multiplex PCR reads into MiXCR, producing one record per CDR3 protein. In the table there are approximately 400,000 distinct CDR3 sequences, just under 15% of which are singletons. The sample was also reused in another study, on T cells in Graves' hyperthyroidism and ophthalmopathy.

Source: peripheral blood mononuclear cells (PBMCs), taken at new diagnosis, from a patient treated with antithyroid drugs. The receptors originated from a woman aged 25 to 45 with Graves disease. The CDR3 runs from the conserved cysteine through the conserved F or W. The order of the fields is clone size, J gene, D gene, V gene, CDR3 DNA, CDR3 protein. The D gene is left open where the match is weak. The size field is filled for only some rows; it gives once, few, many or a size class.

clone_size: NA
j_call: TRBJ1-1
d_call: NA
v_call: TRBV10-3
cdr3_nt: TGTGCCATCATCGCGGGACAGAACACTGAAGCTTTCTTT
cdr3_aa: CAIIAGQNTEAFF

clone_size: many
j_call: TRBJ2-3
d_call: NA
v_call: TRBV6-2/TRBV6-3
cdr3_nt: TGTGCCAGCAGTTACTATGGGTTTTCAGATACGCAGTATTTT
cdr3_aa: CASSYYGFSDTQYF

clone_size: NA
j_call: TRBJ1-3
d_call: NA
v_call: TRBV6-1
cdr3_nt: TGTGCCAGCTGGGCCCGGGGGAACTCTGGAAACACCATATATTTT
cdr3_aa: CASWARGNSGNTIYF

clone_size: NA
j_call: TRBJ2-4
d_call: NA
v_call: TRBV20-1
cdr3_nt: TGCAGTGCTAGATCCGGGGGCACAGCCAAAAACATTCAGTACTTC
cdr3_aa: CSARSGGTAKNIQYF

clone_size: many
j_call: TRBJ2-3
d_call: NA
v_call: TRBV3-1
cdr3_nt: TGTGCCAGCAGCCAAGCGGGAGTTGCAGATACGCAGTATTTT
cdr3_aa: CASSQAGVADTQYF

clone_size: few
j_call: TRBJ2-3
d_call: NA
v_call: TRBV10-3
cdr3_nt: TGTGCCATCAGTGCCAGGGTAAATACAGATACGCAGTATTTT
cdr3_aa: CAISARVNTDTQYF

clone_size: NA
j_call: TRBJ2-1
d_call: NA
v_call: TRBV19
cdr3_nt: TGTGCCAGTAGTATAGTGGCCAATGAGCAGTTCTTC
cdr3_aa: CASSIVANEQFF

clone_size: NA
j_call: TRBJ2-2
d_call: TRBD1
v_call: TRBV7-3
cdr3_nt: TGTGCCAGCAGCGCTACAGGGGGCGGGAACGGGGAGCTGTTTTTT
cdr3_aa: CASSATGGGNGELFF

clone_size: few
j_call: TRBJ2-2
d_call: TRBD2
v_call: TRBV20-1
cdr3_nt: TGCAGTGCTCGACTAGCGGGAAGGAGGACCGGGGAGCTGTTTTTT
cdr3_aa: CSARLAGRRTGELFF

clone_size: few
j_call: TRBJ2-1
d_call: TRBD1
v_call: TRBV15
cdr3_nt: TGTGCCACCAGCAGAGCTCAGACAGGGGACATATACAATGAGCAGTTCTTC
cdr3_aa: CATSRAQTGDIYNEQFF

clone_size: many
j_call: TRBJ1-5
d_call: TRBD1
v_call: TRBV9
cdr3_nt: TGTGCCAGCAGCGTAGATGGACAGGACAATCAGCCCCAGCATTTT
cdr3_aa: CASSVDGQDNQPQHF

clone_size: many
j_call: TRBJ2-3
d_call: TRBD2
v_call: TRBV30
cdr3_nt: TGTGCCTGGAGTGTACTGGCGACTAGCGGGAGAACAGATACGCAGTATTTT
cdr3_aa: CAWSVLATSGRTDTQYF

clone_size: many
j_call: TRBJ2-4
d_call: NA
v_call: TRBV11-2
cdr3_nt: TGTGCCAGCAGCCTGGTTGGAGGGCGAATATTAGCCAAAAACATTCAGTACTTC
cdr3_aa: CASSLVGGRILAKNIQYF

clone_size: many
j_call: TRBJ1-2
d_call: NA
v_call: TRBV30
cdr3_nt: TGTGCCTGGACTCCAGATACTAACTATGGCTACACCTTC
cdr3_aa: CAWTPDTNYGYTF

clone_size: NA
j_call: TRBJ2-7
d_call: TRBD1
v_call: TRBV7-9
cdr3_nt: TGTGCCAGCAGCTTTTCAGGGGGCAACTCCTACGAGCAGTACTTC
cdr3_aa: CASSFSGGNSYEQYF

clone_size: many
j_call: TRBJ2-2
d_call: TRBD2
v_call: TRBV2
cdr3_nt: TGTGCCAGCAGTGCAACTAGCGGAACGAACACCGGGGAGCTGTTTTTT
cdr3_aa: CASSATSGTNTGELFF

clone_size: many
j_call: TRBJ1-2
d_call: TRBD1
v_call: TRBV6-1
cdr3_nt: TGTGCCAGCACCCCTTTCGGGACAGGGCGTCTCCTAAACTATGGCTACACCTTC
cdr3_aa: CASTPFGTGRLLNYGYTF

clone_size: many
j_call: TRBJ2-5
d_call: NA
v_call: TRBV2
cdr3_nt: TGTGCCAGCAGTGACAGTCTGGAGACCCAGTACTTC
cdr3_aa: CASSDSLETQYF

clone_size: few
j_call: TRBJ2-5
d_call: NA
v_call: TRBV25-1
cdr3_nt: TGTGCCAGCAGCGACAGGACACCTAGGGCCGGAGAGACCCAGTACTTC
cdr3_aa: CASSDRTPRAGETQYF

clone_size: many
j_call: TRBJ2-7
d_call: NA
v_call: TRBV7-7
cdr3_nt: TGTGCCAGCAGCTTAGAGGTTGGGTCGGACGGCGAGCAGTACTTC
cdr3_aa: CASSLEVGSDGEQYF

clone_size: many
j_call: TRBJ2-7
d_call: TRBD1
v_call: TRBV4-1
cdr3_nt: TGCGCCAGCAGCTCCTGGACAGGGCTCTCCTACGAGCAGTACTTC
cdr3_aa: CASSSWTGLSYEQYF

clone_size: many
j_call: TRBJ1-1
d_call: NA
v_call: TRBV6-2/TRBV6-3
cdr3_nt: TGTGCCAGCAGTTACTCGAATTCTCACAGAGAAGCTTTCTTT
cdr3_aa: CASSYSNSHREAFF

clone_size: many
j_call: TRBJ2-3
d_call: NA
v_call: TRBV10-3
cdr3_nt: TGTGCCATCAGGGGGAATATCCGAGATCACACAGATACGCAGTATTTT
cdr3_aa: CAIRGNIRDHTDTQYF